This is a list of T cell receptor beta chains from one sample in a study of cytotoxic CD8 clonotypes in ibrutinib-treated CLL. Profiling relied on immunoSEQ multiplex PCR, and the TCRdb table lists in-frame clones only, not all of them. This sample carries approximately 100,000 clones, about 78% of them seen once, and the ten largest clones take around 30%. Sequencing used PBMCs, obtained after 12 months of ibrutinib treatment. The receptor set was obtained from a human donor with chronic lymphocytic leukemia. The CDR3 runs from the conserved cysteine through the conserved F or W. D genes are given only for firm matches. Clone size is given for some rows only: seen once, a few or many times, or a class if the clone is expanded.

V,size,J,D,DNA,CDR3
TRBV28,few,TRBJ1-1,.,TGTGCCAGCAGTTCCGGATTTACCACTGAAGCTTTCTTT,CASSSGFTTEAFF
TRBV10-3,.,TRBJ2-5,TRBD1,TGTGCCATCAGTACCGGGACAGGGGGCTCTGAGACCCAGTACTTC,CAISTGTGGSETQYF
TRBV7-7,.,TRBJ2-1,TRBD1,TGTGCTAGCAGCCGTCCCGGGACAGGGAATGAGCAGTTCTTC,CASSRPGTGNEQFF
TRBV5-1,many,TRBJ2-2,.,TGCGCCAGCAGCTTAGGGCACACCGGGGAGCTGTTTTTT,CASSLGHTGELFF
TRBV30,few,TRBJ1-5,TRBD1,TGTGCCTGGAGTGAACTGACAGGGGGCACTCAGCCCCAGCATTTT,CAWSELTGGTQPQHF
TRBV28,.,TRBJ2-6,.,TGTGCCAGCAGCCTCTCTGGGGCCAACGTCCTGACTTTC,CASSLSGANVLTF
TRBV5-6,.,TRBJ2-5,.,TGTGCCAGCAGCGACACAGGAAGGGAGACCCAGTACTTC,CASSDTGRETQYF
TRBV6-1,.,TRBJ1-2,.,TGTGCCAGCGACCTGAGGGAAGGGGGGGACTATGGCTACACCTTC,CASDLREGGDYGYTF
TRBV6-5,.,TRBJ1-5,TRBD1,TGTGCCAGCAGGGGGGGACAGGGCGGTCAGCCCCAGCATTTT,CASRGGQGGQPQHF
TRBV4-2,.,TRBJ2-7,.,TGTGCCAGCAGCCAAGCGTTCAGGACGGGCGACGAGCAGTACTTC,CASSQAFRTGDEQYF
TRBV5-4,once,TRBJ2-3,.,TGTGCCAGCAGCTTGGACAGGGCCCGCACAGATACGCAGTATTTT,CASSLDRARTDTQYF
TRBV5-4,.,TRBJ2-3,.,TGTGCCAGCAGCTTTAAACAGGGCCCGAGCACAGATACGCAGTATTTT,CASSFKQGPSTDTQYF
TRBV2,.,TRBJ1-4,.,TGTGCCAGCAGTGACAGGGGTGAAAAACTGTTTTTT,CASSDRGEKLFF
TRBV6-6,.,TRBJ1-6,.,TGTGCCACGTTAGGAGCCTCAGAGGGTACGCGCTCACCCCTCCACTTT,CATLGASEGTRSPLHF
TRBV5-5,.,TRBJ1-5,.,TGTGCCAGCAGCTTGGACGGCACAGGGATCAATCAGCCCCAGCATTTT,CASSLDGTGINQPQHF
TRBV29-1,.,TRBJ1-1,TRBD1,TGCAGCGTCCAAGAAGGGGGCGGCACTGAAGCTTTCTTT,CSVQEGGGTEAFF
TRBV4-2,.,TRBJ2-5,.,TGTGCCAGCAGCAGGGGACGAGAGACCCAGTACTTC,CASSRGRETQYF
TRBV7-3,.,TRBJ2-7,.,TGTGCCAGCAGCTTATTCGACAAAGACAAGCAGTACTTC,CASSLFDKDKQYF
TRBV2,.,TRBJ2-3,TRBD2,TGTGCCAGCCCCGGGACTAGCGGGGGGCCTAGCACAGATACGCAGTATTTT,CASPGTSGGPSTDTQYF
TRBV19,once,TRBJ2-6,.,TGTGCCAGTAGCCGGGAGGGGGCTACTGGGGCCAACGTCCTGACTTTC,CASSREGATGANVLTF
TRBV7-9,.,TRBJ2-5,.,TGTGCCAGCAGCTTAGAACGGACACTGCAAGAGACCCAGTACTTC,CASSLERTLQETQYF
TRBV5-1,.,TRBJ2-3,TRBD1,TGCGCCAGCAGCTTGGGCGGGACAGGGGGCACAGATACGCAGTATTTT,CASSLGGTGGTDTQYF
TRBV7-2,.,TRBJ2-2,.,TGTGCCAGCAGCTTAAAAGCCAGGGACACCGGGGAGCTGTTTTTT,CASSLKARDTGELFF
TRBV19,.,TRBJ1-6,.,TGTGCCAGTAGTTTGGGACCGGTTAATTCACCCCTCCACTTT,CASSLGPVNSPLHF
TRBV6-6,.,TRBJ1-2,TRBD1,TGTGCCAGCAGCTATCAGGGGGCCGGTGGCTACACCTTC,CASSYQGAGGYTF
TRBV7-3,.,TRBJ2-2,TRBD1,TGTGCCAGCAGCAAAGGGGGTGGACAGGGCCGAACCGGGGAGCTGTTTTTT,CASSKGGGQGRTGELFF
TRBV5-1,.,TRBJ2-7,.,TGCGCCAGCAGCTTCTGGGGAACCTACGAGCAGTACTTC,CASSFWGTYEQYF
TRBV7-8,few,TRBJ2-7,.,TGTGCCAGCAGCTTAGGAAGGGTCGCCTACGAGCAGTACTTC,CASSLGRVAYEQYF
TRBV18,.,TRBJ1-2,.,TGTGCCAGCTCAGGGTTGTTCGGCTACACCTTC,CASSGLFGYTF
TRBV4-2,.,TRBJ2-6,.,TGTGCCAGCAGAAAAGGGGCGGAGCTTGGGGCCAACGTCCTGACTTTC,CASRKGAELGANVLTF
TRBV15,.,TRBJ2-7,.,TGTGCCACCAGCAGGGCGGGCCCCGCGGCCAAGCAGTACTTC,CATSRAGPAAKQYF
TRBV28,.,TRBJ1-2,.,TGTGCCAGCAGTTTAGCCACCGGTGGCTACACCTTC,CASSLATGGYTF
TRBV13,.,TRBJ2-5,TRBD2,TGTGCCAGCAGAAACCCCTCGGGGGCTAGCGGGGCCCAAGAGACCCAGTACTTC,CASRNPSGASGAQETQYF
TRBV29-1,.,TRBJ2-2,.,TGCAGCGTTGGAAGGGGGGCCGGGGAGCTGTTTTTT,CSVGRGAGELFF
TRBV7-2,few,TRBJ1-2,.,TGTGCCAGCAGCACACTCGACAGGAGGGATGGCTACACCTTC,CASSTLDRRDGYTF
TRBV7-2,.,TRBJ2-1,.,TGTGCCAGCAGGGTGGAGGGAACCCATGAGCAGTTCTTC,CASRVEGTHEQFF
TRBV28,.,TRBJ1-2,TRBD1,TGTGCCAGCACCGTTGGGACAGGGGCTGTGGGCTACACCTTC,CASTVGTGAVGYTF
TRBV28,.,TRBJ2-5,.,TGTGCCAGCAGTTTCGGCTGGGCAGGGTCCGGGGAGACCCAGTACTTC,CASSFGWAGSGETQYF
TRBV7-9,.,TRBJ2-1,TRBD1,TGTGCCAGCAGCACGGGACAGGGCGGGGAGCAGTTCTTC,CASSTGQGGEQFF
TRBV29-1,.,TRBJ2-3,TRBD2,TGCAGCGTGAGGGGACTAGCGGGGGGGCAGATGGGCACAGATACGCAGTATTTT,CSVRGLAGGQMGTDTQYF
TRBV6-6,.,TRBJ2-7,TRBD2,TGTGCCAGCAATCCGGGACTAGCGGGGGGGGAGCAGTACTTC,CASNPGLAGGEQYF
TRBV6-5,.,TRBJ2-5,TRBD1,TGTGCCAGCAGGGGACAGGGGGCTCTGGAGACCCAGTACTTC,CASRGQGALETQYF